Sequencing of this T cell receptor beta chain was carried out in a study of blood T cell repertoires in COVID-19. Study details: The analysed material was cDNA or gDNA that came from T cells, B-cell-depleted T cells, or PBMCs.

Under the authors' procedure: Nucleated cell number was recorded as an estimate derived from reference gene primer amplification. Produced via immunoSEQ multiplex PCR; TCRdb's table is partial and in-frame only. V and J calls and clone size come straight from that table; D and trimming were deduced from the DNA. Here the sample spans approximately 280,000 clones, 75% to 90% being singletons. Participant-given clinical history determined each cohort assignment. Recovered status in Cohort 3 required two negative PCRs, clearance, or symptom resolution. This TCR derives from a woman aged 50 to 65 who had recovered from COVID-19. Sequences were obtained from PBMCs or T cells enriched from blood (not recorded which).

CDR3 in DNA: TGTGCCAGCAGCCTAACACCATATAGCAATCAGCCCCAGCATTTT. Protein product: CASSLTPYSNQPQHF. The chain joins TRBV3-1 (or the pseudogene TRBV3-2) to TRBJ1-5; no firm D call. Germline values: CDR1 LGHDT, CDR2 YNNKEL (reference sequence). Between the trimmed V and J ends, which lost 4 bases and 0 bases, there was a span of 10 bases. This CDR3 region has 15 residues.